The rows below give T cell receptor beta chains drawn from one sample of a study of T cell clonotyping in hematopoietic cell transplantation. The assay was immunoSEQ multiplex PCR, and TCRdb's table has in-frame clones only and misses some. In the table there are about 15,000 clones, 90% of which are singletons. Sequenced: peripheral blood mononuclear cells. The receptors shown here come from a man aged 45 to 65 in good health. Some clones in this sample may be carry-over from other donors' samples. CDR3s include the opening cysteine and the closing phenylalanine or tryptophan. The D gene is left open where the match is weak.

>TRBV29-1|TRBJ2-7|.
CSVEIQGYEQYF
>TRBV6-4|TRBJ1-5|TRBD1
CASSMDRGQPQHF
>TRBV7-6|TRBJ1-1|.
CASSLQGRGNTEAFF
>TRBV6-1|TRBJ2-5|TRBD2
CASSEGASGGRRETQYF
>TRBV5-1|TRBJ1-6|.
CASSLAVLGDRGSYNSPLHF
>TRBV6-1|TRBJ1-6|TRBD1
CASSRDSNNSPLHF
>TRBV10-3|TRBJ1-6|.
CAINSGQAVSPLHF
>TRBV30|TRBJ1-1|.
CAWTEGAFAEAFF
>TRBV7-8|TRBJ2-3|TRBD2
CASSATSGGKDTQYF
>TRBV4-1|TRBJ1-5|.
CASSQEGINNQPQHF
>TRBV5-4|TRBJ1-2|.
CASSQKDVVWGYTF
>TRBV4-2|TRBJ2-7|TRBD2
CASSQQSGTYEQYF
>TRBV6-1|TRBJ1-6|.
CASSARQDRSPLHF
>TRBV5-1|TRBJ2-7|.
CASSRYDYEQYF